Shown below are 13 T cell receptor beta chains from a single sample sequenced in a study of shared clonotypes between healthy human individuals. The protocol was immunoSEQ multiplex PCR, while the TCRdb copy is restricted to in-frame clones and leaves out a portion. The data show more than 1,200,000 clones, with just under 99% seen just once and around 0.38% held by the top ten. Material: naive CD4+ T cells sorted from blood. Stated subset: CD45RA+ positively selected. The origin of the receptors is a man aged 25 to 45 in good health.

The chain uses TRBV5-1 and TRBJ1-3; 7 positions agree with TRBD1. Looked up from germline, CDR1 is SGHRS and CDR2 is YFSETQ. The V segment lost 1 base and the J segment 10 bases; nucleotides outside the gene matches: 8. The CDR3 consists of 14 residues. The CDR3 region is CASSLSGQRETIYF. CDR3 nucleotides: TGCGCCAGCAGCTTGTCGGGACAGAGAGAGACCATATATTTT. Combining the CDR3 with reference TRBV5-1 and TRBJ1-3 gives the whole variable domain KAGVTQTPRYLIKTRGQQVTLSCSPISGHRSVSWYQQTPGQGLQFLFEYFSETQRNKGNFPGRFSGRQFSNSRSEMNVSTLELGDSALYLCASSLSGQRETIYFGEGSWLTVV.

The CDR3 DNA reads as TGTGCCAGCAGCCTACGACCCTACAATGAGCAGTTCTTC. Amino acids: CASSLRPYNEQFF. The genes are TRBV11-2 and TRBJ2-1; D is undetermined. The CDR3 has 13 residues. The ends were cut back, 5 bases at V and 2 bases at J, with 7 bases in the middle. Germline V gene data show CDR1 as SGHAT and CDR2 as FQNNGV.

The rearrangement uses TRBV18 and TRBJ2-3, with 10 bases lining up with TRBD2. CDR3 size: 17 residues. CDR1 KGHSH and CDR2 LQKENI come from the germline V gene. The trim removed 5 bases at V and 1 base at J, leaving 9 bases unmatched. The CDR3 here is CASSSTPGTSGTDTQYF. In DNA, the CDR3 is TGTGCCAGCTCATCCACCCCCGGGACTAGCGGCACAGATACGCAGTATTTT.

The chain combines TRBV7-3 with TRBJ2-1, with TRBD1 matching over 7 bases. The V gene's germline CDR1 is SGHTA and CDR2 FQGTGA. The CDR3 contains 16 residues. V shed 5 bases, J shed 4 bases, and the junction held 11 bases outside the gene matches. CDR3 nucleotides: TGTGCCAGCAGCCAGGGGGTGGGGACAGCGTACAATGAGCAGTTCTTC. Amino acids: CASSQGVGTAYNEQFF.

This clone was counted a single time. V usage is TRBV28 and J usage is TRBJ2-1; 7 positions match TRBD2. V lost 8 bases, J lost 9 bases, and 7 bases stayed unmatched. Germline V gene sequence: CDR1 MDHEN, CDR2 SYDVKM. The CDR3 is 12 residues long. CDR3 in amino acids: CASREVLAEQFF. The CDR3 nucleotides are TGTGCCAGCCGGGAGGTCCTTGCTGAGCAGTTCTTC.

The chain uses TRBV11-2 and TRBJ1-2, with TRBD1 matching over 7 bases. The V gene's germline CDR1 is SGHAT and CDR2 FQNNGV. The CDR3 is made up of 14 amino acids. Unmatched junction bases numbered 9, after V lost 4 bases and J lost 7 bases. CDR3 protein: CASSSPDRASGYTF. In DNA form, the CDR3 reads TGTGCCAGCAGCTCGCCTGACAGGGCGAGTGGCTACACCTTC.

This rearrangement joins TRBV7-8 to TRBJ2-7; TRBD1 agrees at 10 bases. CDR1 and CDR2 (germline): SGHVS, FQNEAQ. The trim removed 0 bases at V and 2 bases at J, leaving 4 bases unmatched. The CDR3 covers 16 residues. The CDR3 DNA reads TGTGCCAGCAGCTTAGCAACCGGGACAGGGGCCTACGAGCAGTACTTC. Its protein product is CASSLATGTGAYEQYF. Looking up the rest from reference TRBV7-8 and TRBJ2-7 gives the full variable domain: GAGVSQSPRYKVAKRGQDVALRCDPISGHVSLFWYQQALGQGPEFLTYFQNEAQLDKSGLPSDRFFAERPEGSVSTLKIQRTQQEDSAVYLCASSLATGTGAYEQYFGPGTRLTVT.

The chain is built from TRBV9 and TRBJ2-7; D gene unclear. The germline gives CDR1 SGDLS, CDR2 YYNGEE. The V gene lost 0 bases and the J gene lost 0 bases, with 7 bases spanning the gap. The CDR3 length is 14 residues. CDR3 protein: CASSVDAASYEQYF. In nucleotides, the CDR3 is TGTGCCAGCAGCGTAGATGCGGCCTCCTACGAGCAGTACTTC.

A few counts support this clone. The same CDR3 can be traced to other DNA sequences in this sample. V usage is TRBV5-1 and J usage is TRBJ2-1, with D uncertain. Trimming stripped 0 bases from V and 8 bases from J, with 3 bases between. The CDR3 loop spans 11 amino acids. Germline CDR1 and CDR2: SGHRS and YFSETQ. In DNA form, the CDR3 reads TGCGCCAGCAGCTTGGAGGATGAGCAGTTCTTC. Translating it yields CASSLEDEQFF.

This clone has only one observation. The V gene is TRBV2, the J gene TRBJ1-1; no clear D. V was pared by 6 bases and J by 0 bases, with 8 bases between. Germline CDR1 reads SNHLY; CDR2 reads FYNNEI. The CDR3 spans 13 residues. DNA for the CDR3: TGTGCCAGCAGCCCCGAGCTGAACACTGAAGCTTTCTTT. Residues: CASSPELNTEAFF.

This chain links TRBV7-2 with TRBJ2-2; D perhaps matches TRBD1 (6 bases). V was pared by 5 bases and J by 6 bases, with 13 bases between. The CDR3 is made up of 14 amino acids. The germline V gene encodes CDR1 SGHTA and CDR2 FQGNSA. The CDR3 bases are TGTGCCAGCAGCCTAAACAGGGCTGCCGGGGAGCTGTTTTTT. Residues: CASSLNRAAGELFF.

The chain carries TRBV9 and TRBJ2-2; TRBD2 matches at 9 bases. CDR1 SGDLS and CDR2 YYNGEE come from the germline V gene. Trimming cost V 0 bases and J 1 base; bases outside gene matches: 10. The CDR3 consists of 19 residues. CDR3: CASSVVLAGESWNTGELFF. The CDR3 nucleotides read TGTGCCAGCAGCGTAGTATTAGCGGGAGAGTCTTGGAACACCGGGGAGCTGTTTTTT.

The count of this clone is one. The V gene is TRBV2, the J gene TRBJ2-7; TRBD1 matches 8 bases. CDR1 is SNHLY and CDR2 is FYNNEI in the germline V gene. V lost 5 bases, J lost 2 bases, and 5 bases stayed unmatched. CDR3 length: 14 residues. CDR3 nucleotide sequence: TGTGCCAGCAGTCCTGACAGGGGTACCTACGAGCAGTACTTC. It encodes CASSPDRGTYEQYF.